This T cell receptor beta chain was sequenced for a study of Tregs in tolerant kidney transplant recipients. Findings and caveats of the study: This study did not directly address biological reproducibility.

The J segment lost 1 base and the V segment lost 5 bases, leaving 5 bases of the junction unmatched. The germline V gene encodes CDR1 MDHEN and CDR2 SYDVKM. The CDR3 has 15 residues. This clone was observed a few times. Its antigen is undetermined. Sequenced by immunoSEQ multiplex PCR; TCRdb stores in-frame clones only, minus some. The repertoire holds some 70,000 clones, with less than 90% as singletons. The sequencing here drew on CD4+ T cells from blood, taken before the transplant. V is TRBV28 and J is TRBJ2-4; 7 bases align to TRBD1. The clonotype was recovered from a human donor who received a combined kidney and bone marrow transplant. DNA for the CDR3: TGTGCCAGCAGTGCGCCGGACAGGGCCAAAAACATTCAGTACTTC. Protein sequence: CASSAPDRAKNIQYF.